These 26 T cell receptor beta chains share one sample of origin, sequenced in a study of blood T cell repertoires in COVID-19. Generated by immunoSEQ multiplex PCR, the TCRdb table keeps only in-frame clones and is missing some. Of 150,000 or so clones in the sample, approximately 84% were seen once. Sequencing was done on a sample of peripheral blood. The receptors come from an elderly woman with acute or convalescent COVID-19.

In DNA, the CDR3 is TGTGCCAGCAAAAGCAGACAGACCTACGAGCAGTACTTC. Translating gives CASKSRQTYEQYF. The V gene is TRBV19, the J gene TRBJ2-7, with D tentatively TRBD1 (5 bases). Between the trimmed V and J ends, which lost 9 bases and 2 bases, there was a span of 14 bases. There are 13 residues in the CDR3. CDR1 and CDR2 from the germline V gene are LNHDA and SQIVND (reference sequence).

The rearrangement joins TRBV19 to TRBJ1-5, with 12 bases fitting TRBD1. Germline V gives CDR1 LNHDA, CDR2 SQIVND (reference sequence). The CDR3 has 17 residues. Trimming cost V 2 bases and J 2 bases; bases outside gene matches: 4. The CDR3 DNA reads as TGTGCCAGTAGTATACAGGGACAGGGGGCAGGCAATCAGCCCCAGCATTTT. This encodes CASSIQGQGAGNQPQHF.

This chain links TRBV11-2 with TRBJ2-7; D gene uncertain. V dropped 3 bases and J dropped 0 bases, with 15 bases sitting between them. Germline values: CDR1 SGHAT, CDR2 FQNNGV. The CDR3 is 16 residues long. CDR3 DNA: TGTGCCAGCAGCTTTGGAACGGGTCTTTTCTCCTACGAGCAGTACTTC. This codes for CASSFGTGLFSYEQYF.

The chain joins TRBV5-1 to TRBJ1-2; 8 nucleotides agree with TRBD1. With 0 bases clipped from V and 6 bases from J, the junction kept 1 base outside the gene matches. Per the germline V gene, CDR1 is SGHRS and CDR2 is YFSETQ. The CDR3 sequence is 13 residues long. For the CDR3, the DNA is TGCGCCAGCAGCTTGGAGGGACAGGATGGCTACACCTTC. Translated: CASSLEGQDGYTF.

The CDR3 DNA follows: TGCAGCGTTAGGGAGAGAAGTGAGCAGTTCTTC. Translated, it gives CSVRERSEQFF. V is TRBV29-1 and J is TRBJ2-1; perhaps TRBD2 as D (5 bases). The V gene's germline CDR1 is SQVTM and CDR2 ANQGSEA. The CDR3 contains 11 residues. The ends were cut back, 5 bases at V and 9 bases at J, with 11 bases in the middle.

V and J are TRBV29-1 and TRBJ1-4, with D perhaps TRBD1 (6 bases). The length of the CDR3 is 13 residues. The V end was cut by 4 bases, the J end by 6 bases, with 12 bases between. Germline CDR1 is SQVTM and CDR2 is ANQGSEA. CDR3 nucleotide sequence: TGCAGCGTTGTTGGGACACACGATGAAAAACTGTTTTTT. It encodes CSVVGTHDEKLFF.

This sequence joins TRBV15 and TRBJ2-7, with D unclear. Germline V gives CDR1 LNHNV, CDR2 YYDKDF (reference sequence). The CDR3 has 12 amino acids. Trimming removed 0 bases at V and 4 bases at J, with 4 bases between. The CDR3: CATSRDHYEQYF. The CDR3 nucleotides read TGTGCCACCAGCAGAGACCATTACGAGCAGTACTTC.

This clone has a handful of counts. The chain recombines TRBV19 with TRBJ2-1; D is unclear. Per germline, CDR1 LNHDA and CDR2 SQIVND (reference sequence). Trimming cost V 5 bases and J 10 bases, with 15 bases left between them. The CDR3 extends over 13 amino acids. The CDR3 is CASSSYSATEQFF. The CDR3 nucleotides are TGTGCCAGTAGTTCCTATTCGGCGACAGAGCAGTTCTTC.

This clone was detected a few times. The chain couples TRBV30 to TRBJ1-1; no definite D call. V was clipped by 4 bases and J by 1 base, with 10 bases between them. Germline CDR1 and CDR2: GTSNPN and SVGIG (reference sequence). This CDR3 is 13 amino acids long. CDR3 sequence: CAWNKGGNTEAFF. CDR3 coding DNA: TGTGCCTGGAATAAGGGAGGGAACACTGAAGCTTTCTTT.

V usage is TRBV19 and J usage is TRBJ2-5; D possibly corresponds to TRBD2 (6 bases). Germline-derived CDR1 and CDR2 are LNHDA and SQIVND (reference sequence). V dropped 8 bases and J dropped 5 bases, with 18 bases sitting between them. This CDR3 is built from 14 residues. CDR3 nucleotides: TGTGCCAGTGGCAGGGCCGGAGGAGGGGAGACCCAGTACTTC. Translating it yields CASGRAGGGETQYF.

The rearrangement links TRBV15 to TRBJ2-7; D call uncertain. Per germline, CDR1 LNHNV and CDR2 YYDKDF (reference sequence). This CDR3 spans 15 amino acids. The V end lost 0 bases, the J end lost 7 bases, and 16 bases lay between the germline ends. In nucleotides, the CDR3 is TGTGCCACCAGCAGAGATCTACGGGTTGGGTCGGAGCAGTACTTC. Translated, it gives CATSRDLRVGSEQYF. Using reference TRBV15 and TRBJ2-7 for the parts outside the CDR3, the full variable domain is DAMVIQNPRYQVTQFGKPVTLSCSQTLNHNVMYWYQQKSSQAPKLLFHYYDKDFNNEADTPDNFQSRRPNTSFCFLDIRSPGLGDTAMYLCATSRDLRVGSEQYFGPGTRLTVT.

The rearrangement uses TRBV5-8 and TRBJ2-1; TRBD2 agrees at 7 bases. Germline loops: CDR1 SGHTS, CDR2 YDEGEE. This CDR3 is 15 amino acids long. Trimming cost V 4 bases and J 3 bases; bases outside gene matches: 7. The CDR3 loop reads CASSDGRPGYNEQFF. The CDR3 nucleotides read TGTGCCAGCAGCGACGGGAGGCCGGGCTACAATGAGCAGTTCTTC.

The chain couples TRBV19 to TRBJ2-5, with D perhaps TRBD2 (6 bases). The CDR3 contains 12 residues. The germline V gene has CDR1 LNHDA and CDR2 SQIVND (reference sequence). Trimming cost V 9 bases and J 0 bases, with 8 bases left between them. The CDR3 coding sequence is TGTGCCAGCCGGGGGTACCAAGAGACCCAGTACTTC. Encoded protein: CASRGYQETQYF.

This chain connects TRBV6-5 to TRBJ2-3; D may be TRBD1 (5 bases). The CDR3 spans 15 residues. CDR1 is MNHEY, CDR2 SVGAGI, per germline. Between the trimmed V and J ends, which lost 6 bases and 2 bases, there was a span of 15 bases. CDR3 nucleotide sequence: TGTGCCAGCAGAAGGGGTAGTTGGGACACAGATACGCAGTATTTT. Translating gives CASRRGSWDTDTQYF.

The CDR3 coding sequence is TGTGCCAGTAGTATAGATCGGGGGAACCGAGAGACCCAGTACTTC. It translates to CASSIDRGNRETQYF. The chain recombines TRBV19 with TRBJ2-5; perhaps TRBD2 as D (6 bases). The CDR3 has 15 residues. Per the germline V gene, CDR1 is LNHDA and CDR2 is SQIVND (reference sequence). Trimming took off 0 bases at V and 4 bases at J, with 12 bases between the two ends.

The chain carries TRBV15 and TRBJ2-7; 8 bases are shared with TRBD2. The CDR3 consists of 14 residues. Germline loops: CDR1 LNHNV, CDR2 YYDKDF (reference sequence). J was trimmed by 4 bases and V by 1 base; bases with no gene match: 3. In DNA form, the CDR3 reads TGTGCCACCAGCAGAGGTGGGACTAGTTACGAGCAGTACTTC. Translated, it gives CATSRGGTSYEQYF.

The chain recombines TRBV27 with TRBJ1-1; D ambiguous. V dropped 1 base and J dropped 0 bases, with 12 bases sitting between them. Germline V gene lookup returns CDR1 MNHEY and CDR2 SMNVEV (reference sequence). CDR3 size: 16 residues. The CDR3: CASSLLGEGMNTEAFF. CDR3 bases: TGTGCCAGCAGTTTATTAGGTGAGGGAATGAACACTGAAGCTTTCTTT.

The rearrangement joins TRBV7-9 to TRBJ1-1; TRBD1 matches at 10 bases. The CDR3 is 12 amino acids. V shed 5 bases, J shed 11 bases, and the junction held 5 bases outside the gene matches. Germline CDR1 reads SEHNR; CDR2 reads FQNEAQ (reference sequence). The CDR3 DNA reads TGTGCCAGCAGCCGACAGGGGGCAGAGGCTTTCTTT. It specifies CASSRQGAEAFF.

The chain carries TRBV6-2 or TRBV6-3 and TRBJ2-7, with 9 bases matching TRBD2. V trimming: 4 bases; J trimming: 4 bases; junction bases outside the gene matches: 5. The germline gives CDR1 MNHEY, CDR2 SVGEGT. There are 14 residues in the CDR3. DNA of the CDR3: TGTGCCAGCAGTTTCCAAGCGGGAGGTTACGAGCAGTACTTC. It yields the protein CASSFQAGGYEQYF.

This chain connects TRBV20-1 to TRBJ2-1, with D perhaps matching TRBD2 (6 bases). The CDR3 loop spans 11 amino acids. The germline V gene has CDR1 DFQATT and CDR2 SNEGSKA (reference sequence). Trimming took off 5 bases at V and 12 bases at J, with 14 bases between the two ends. CDR3 in amino acids: CSAADGRGQFF. CDR3 DNA sequence: TGCAGTGCTGCGGACGGGCGGGGGCAGTTCTTC.

The V call is TRBV18, the J call TRBJ1-5; no reliable D call. V was trimmed by 3 bases and J by 7 bases, leaving 16 bases between them. Germline V gene lookup returns CDR1 KGHSH and CDR2 LQKENI. CDR3 size: 15 residues. The chain's CDR3 is CASSPHSEEGQPQHF. The CDR3 region has the DNA TGTGCCAGCTCACCCCACTCCGAGGAGGGCCAGCCCCAGCATTTT.

The rearrangement links TRBV19 to TRBJ1-3; D gene unclear. Germline assignment: CDR1 LNHDA and CDR2 SQIVND (reference sequence). V was pared by 1 base and J by 2 bases, with 12 bases between. This CDR3 contains 16 residues. CDR3 protein: CASSIGQVGTGNTIYF. The CDR3 DNA reads as TGTGCCAGTAGTATAGGGCAGGTCGGAACTGGAAACACCATATATTTT.

V and J are TRBV6-2 or TRBV6-3 and TRBJ1-1; D perhaps matches TRBD1 (6 bases). The V and J ends lost 4 bases and 6 bases respectively, with 12 bases between them. Germline CDR1 MNHEY, CDR2 SVGEGT. The CDR3 runs 13 residues. CDR3 sequence reads: CASSFGTTPEAFF. The CDR3 nucleotides are TGTGCCAGCAGTTTCGGGACAACCCCTGAAGCTTTCTTT.

The chain employs TRBV9 and TRBJ2-2; TRBD2 might be the D (5 bases). The CDR3 is 15 residues long. Germline V lookup: CDR1 SGDLS, CDR2 YYNGEE. The V end lost 0 bases, the J end lost 5 bases, and 11 bases lay between the germline ends. This chain's CDR3 is CASSVAVGETGELFF. The CDR3, as DNA: TGTGCCAGCAGCGTAGCGGTGGGAGAAACCGGGGAGCTGTTTTTT.

The chain has TRBV5-1 and TRBJ2-3; 9 positions agree with TRBD2. Germline V gene lookup returns CDR1 SGHRS and CDR2 YFSETQ. V shed 4 bases, J shed 1 base, and the junction held 4 bases outside the gene matches. This CDR3 is 15 amino acids long. The CDR3 sequence is CASSLAGSGTDTQYF. CDR3 nucleotide sequence: TGCGCCAGCAGCCTAGCGGGATCGGGCACAGATACGCAGTATTTT.

The chain uses TRBV18 and TRBJ1-2; D unresolved. Germline V gene lookup returns CDR1 KGHSH and CDR2 LQKENI. There are 13 residues in the CDR3. V lost 3 bases and J lost 8, with 13 bases in between. The CDR3 loop is CASSPELSRGYTF. The CDR3, as DNA: TGTGCCAGCTCACCGGAACTATCGAGGGGCTACACCTTC.